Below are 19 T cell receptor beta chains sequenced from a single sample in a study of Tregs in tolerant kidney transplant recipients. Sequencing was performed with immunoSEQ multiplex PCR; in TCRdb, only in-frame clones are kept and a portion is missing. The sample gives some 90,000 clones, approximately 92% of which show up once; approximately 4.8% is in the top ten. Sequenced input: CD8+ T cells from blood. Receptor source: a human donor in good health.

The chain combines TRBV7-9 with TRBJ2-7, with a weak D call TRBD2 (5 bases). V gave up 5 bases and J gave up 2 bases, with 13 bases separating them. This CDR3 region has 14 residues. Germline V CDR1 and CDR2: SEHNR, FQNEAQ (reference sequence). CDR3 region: CASSAAGGAYEQYF. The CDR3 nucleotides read TGTGCCAGCAGCGCCGCGGGTGGTGCCTACGAGCAGTACTTC.

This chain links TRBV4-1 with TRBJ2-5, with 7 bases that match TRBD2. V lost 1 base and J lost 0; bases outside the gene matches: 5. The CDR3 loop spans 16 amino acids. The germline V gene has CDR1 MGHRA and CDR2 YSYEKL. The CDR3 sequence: CASSQVAAGDQETQYF. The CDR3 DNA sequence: TGCGCCAGCAGCCAAGTCGCCGCGGGGGACCAAGAGACCCAGTACTTC.

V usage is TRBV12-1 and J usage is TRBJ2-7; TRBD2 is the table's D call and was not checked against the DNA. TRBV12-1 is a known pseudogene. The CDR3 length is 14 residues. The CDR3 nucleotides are TGTGCCAGCACCCATCGCGTCACCTCCTACGAGCAGTACTTC. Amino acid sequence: CASTHRVTSYEQYF.

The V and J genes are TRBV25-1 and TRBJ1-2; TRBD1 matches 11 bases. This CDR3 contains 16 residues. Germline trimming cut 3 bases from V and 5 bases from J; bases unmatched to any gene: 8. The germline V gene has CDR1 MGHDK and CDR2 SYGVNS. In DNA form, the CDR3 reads TGTGCCAGCAGTGAGGGACAGGGGGAGTTTGGATATGGCTACACCTTC. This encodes CASSEGQGEFGYGYTF.

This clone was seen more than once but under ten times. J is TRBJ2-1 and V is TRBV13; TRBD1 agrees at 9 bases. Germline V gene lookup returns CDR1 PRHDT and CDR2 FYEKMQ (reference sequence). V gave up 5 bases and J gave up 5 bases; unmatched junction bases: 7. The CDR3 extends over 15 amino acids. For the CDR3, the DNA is TGTGCCAGCAGCATGCCGGGACAGGGACACAATGAGCAGTTCTTC. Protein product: CASSMPGQGHNEQFF.

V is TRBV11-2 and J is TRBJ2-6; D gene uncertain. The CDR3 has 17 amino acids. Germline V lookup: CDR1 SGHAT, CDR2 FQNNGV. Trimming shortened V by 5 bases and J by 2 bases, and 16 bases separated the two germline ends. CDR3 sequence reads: CASSPISGLPGANVLTF. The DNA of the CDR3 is TGTGCCAGCAGCCCAATTTCCGGGCTGCCTGGGGCCAACGTCCTGACTTTC.

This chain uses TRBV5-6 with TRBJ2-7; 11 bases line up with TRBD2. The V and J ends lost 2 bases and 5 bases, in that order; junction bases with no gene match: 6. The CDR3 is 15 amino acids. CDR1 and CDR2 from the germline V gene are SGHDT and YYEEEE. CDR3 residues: CASSLLAGATHEQYF. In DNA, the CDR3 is TGTGCCAGCAGCTTACTAGCGGGAGCGACCCACGAGCAGTACTTC.

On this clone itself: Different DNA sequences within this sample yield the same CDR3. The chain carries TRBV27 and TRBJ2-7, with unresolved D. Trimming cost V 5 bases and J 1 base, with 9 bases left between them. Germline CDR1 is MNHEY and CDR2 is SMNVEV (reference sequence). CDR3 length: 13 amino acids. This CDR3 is CASSLGGSYEQYF. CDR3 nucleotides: TGTGCCAGCAGTCTGGGCGGATCCTACGAGCAGTACTTC.

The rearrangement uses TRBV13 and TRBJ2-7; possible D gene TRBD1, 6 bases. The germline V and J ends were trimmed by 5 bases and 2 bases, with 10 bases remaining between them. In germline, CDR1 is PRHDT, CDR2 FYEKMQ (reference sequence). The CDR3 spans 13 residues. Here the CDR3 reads CASSPDSAYEQYF. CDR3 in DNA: TGTGCCAGCAGCCCGGACAGCGCCTACGAGCAGTACTTC.

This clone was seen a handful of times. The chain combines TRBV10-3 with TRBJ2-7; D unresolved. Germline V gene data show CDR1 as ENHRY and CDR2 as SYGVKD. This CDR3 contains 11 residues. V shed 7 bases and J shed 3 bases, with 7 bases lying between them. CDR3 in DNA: TGTGCCATCACCGACGGCTACGAGCAGTACTTC. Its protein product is CAITDGYEQYF.

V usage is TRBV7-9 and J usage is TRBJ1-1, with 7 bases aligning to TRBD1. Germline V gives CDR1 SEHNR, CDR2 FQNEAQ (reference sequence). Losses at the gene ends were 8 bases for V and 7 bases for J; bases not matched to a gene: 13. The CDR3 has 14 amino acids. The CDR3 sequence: CASGLERGPDEAFF. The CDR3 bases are TGTGCCAGCGGGCTTGAGAGGGGGCCGGATGAAGCTTTCTTT.

DNA of the CDR3: TGTGCCAGCAGTGTTCGCCGGGGGGACGGTGAGCAGTTCTTC. Amino acids: CASSVRRGDGEQFF. The chain is built from TRBV6-4 and TRBJ2-1; 7 nucleotides match TRBD2. V was clipped by 4 bases and J by 9 bases; unmatched bases: 9. This CDR3 is built from 14 residues. Germline CDR1 and CDR2: MRHNA and SNTAGT.

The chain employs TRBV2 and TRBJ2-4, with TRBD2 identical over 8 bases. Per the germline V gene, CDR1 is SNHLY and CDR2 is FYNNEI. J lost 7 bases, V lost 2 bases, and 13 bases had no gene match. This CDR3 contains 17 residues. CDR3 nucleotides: TGTGCCAGCAGTGAACGGGGGGGCAGGGGCGGATTGAACATTCAGTACTTC. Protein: CASSERGGRGGLNIQYF.

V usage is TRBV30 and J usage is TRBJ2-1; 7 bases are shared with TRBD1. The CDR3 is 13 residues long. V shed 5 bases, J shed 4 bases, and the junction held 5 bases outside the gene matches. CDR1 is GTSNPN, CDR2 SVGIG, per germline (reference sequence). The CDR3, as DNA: TGTGCCTGGCGACAGGGATCGTACAATGAGCAGTTCTTC. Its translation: CAWRQGSYNEQFF.

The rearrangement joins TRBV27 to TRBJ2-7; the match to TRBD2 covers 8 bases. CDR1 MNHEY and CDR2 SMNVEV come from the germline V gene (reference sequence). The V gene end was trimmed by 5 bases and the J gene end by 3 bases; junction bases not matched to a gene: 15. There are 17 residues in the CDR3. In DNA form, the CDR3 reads TGTGCCAGCAGTCCCAATGGGGTCGGCGGGAGGCTCTACGAGCAGTACTTC. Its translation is CASSPNGVGGRLYEQYF.

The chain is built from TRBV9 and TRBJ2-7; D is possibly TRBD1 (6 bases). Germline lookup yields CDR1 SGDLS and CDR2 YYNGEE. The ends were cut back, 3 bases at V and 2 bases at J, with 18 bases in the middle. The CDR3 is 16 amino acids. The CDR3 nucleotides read TGTGCCAGCAGCGCCAGACCCCGGGACATGACCTACGAGCAGTACTTC. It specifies CASSARPRDMTYEQYF.

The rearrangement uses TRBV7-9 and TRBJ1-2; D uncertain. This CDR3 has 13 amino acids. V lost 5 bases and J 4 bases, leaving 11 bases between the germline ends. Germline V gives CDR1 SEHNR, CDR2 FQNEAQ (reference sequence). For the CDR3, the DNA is TGTGCCAGCAGCCTCGCGGGTGGCTATGGCTACACCTTC. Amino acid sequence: CASSLAGGYGYTF.

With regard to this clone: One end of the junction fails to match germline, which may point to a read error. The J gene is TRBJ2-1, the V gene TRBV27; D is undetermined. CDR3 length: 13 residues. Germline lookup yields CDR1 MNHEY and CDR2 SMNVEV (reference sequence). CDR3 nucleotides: TGTGCCAGCAGTTTGGATCTTTACAATGAGCAGCTCTTC. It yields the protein CASSLDLYNEQLF.

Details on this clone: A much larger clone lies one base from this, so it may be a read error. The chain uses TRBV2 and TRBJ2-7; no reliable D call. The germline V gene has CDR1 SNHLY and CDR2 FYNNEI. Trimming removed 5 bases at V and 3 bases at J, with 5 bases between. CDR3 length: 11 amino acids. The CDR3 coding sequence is TGTGCCAGCAGTTCTTACTACGAGCAGTACTTC. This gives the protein CASSSYYEQYF.